The sample holds a few counts of the clone carrying this TCR beta chain. TCRdb used MiXCR to reprocess the 5' RACE reads, holding one entry per CDR3 protein. The table shows around 530,000 distinct CDR3 sequences, with roughly 15% occurring only once. This specimen comes from a study of identical twins. CDR1 is MGHRA, CDR2 YSYEKL, per germline. The CDR3 loop spans 15 amino acids. Trimming stripped 3 bases from V and 0 bases from J, with 9 bases between. These data were likewise used in another study, on yellow fever vaccine responses in identical twins.

This sequence was found in a woman aged 18-29 years in good health. V is TRBV4-1 and J is TRBJ2-1, with D hard to call. What was sequenced was CD4+ T cells sorted from blood. The chain's CDR3 is CASSQSLSSYNEQFF. The CDR3 DNA is TGCGCCAGCAGCCAGTCCCTAAGCTCCTACAATGAGCAGTTCTTC.